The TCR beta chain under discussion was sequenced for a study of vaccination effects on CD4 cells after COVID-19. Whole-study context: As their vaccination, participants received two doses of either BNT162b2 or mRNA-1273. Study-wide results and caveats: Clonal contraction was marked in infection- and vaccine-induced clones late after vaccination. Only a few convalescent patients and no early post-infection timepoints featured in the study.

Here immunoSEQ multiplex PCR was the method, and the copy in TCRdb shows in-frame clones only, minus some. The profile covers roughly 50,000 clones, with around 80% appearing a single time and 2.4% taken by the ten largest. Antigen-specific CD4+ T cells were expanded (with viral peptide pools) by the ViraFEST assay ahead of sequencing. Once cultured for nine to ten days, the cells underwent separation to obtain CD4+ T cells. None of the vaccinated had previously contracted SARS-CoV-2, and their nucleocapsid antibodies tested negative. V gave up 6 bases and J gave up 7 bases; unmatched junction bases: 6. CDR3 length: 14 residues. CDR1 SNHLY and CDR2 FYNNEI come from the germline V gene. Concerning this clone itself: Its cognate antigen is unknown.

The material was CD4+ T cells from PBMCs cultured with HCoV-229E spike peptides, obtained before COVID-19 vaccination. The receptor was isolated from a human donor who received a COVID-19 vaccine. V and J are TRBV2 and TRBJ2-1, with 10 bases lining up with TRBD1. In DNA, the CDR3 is TGTGCCAGCAGCTCCGGGACAGGGGTGAATGAGCAGTTCTTC. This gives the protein CASSSGTGVNEQFF.